One and the same sample provided the 7 T cell receptor beta chains below, sequenced in a study of blood T cell repertoires in COVID-19. Sequencing used immunoSEQ multiplex PCR; TCRdb keeps in-frame clones, though not all of them. The sample lists 110,000 to 150,000 clones; approximately 78% were seen once. Sample: peripheral blood. The source of these receptors is a woman over 75 with acute or convalescent COVID-19.

V and J are TRBV7-2 and TRBJ2-7; 9 bases align to TRBD1. CDR1 and CDR2 (germline): SGHTA, FQGNSA. There are 15 residues in the CDR3. The V segment lost 5 bases and the J segment 8 bases; nucleotides outside the gene matches: 13. The CDR3: CASSITGTGLSQQYF. In DNA, the CDR3 is TGTGCCAGCAGCATTACCGGGACAGGGCTTAGTCAGCAGTACTTC.

This chain links TRBV5-1 with TRBJ1-6; TRBD1 is a possible D gene (5 bases). The germline V gene has CDR1 SGHRS and CDR2 YFSETQ. The CDR3 runs 15 residues. With 0 bases removed from V and 9 bases from J, the gap between germline ends came to 13 bases. The CDR3 is CASSLADRPGSPLHF. The CDR3 nucleotides read TGCGCCAGCAGCTTGGCCGACAGACCCGGTTCACCCCTCCACTTT. Combining the CDR3 with reference TRBV5-1 and TRBJ1-6 gives the whole variable domain KAGVTQTPRYLIKTRGQQVTLSCSPISGHRSVSWYQQTPGQGLQFLFEYFSETQRNKGNFPGRFSGRQFSNSRSEMNVSTLELGDSALYLCASSLADRPGSPLHFGNGTRLTVT.

The rearrangement uses TRBV5-6 and TRBJ1-2; the D is unclear. CDR3 length: 12 residues. V dropped 7 bases and J dropped 6 bases, with 13 bases sitting between them. Germline CDR1 is SGHDT and CDR2 is YYEEEE. The CDR3 sequence is CASGVEVNGYTF. The CDR3 DNA sequence: TGTGCCAGCGGCGTAGAGGTAAATGGCTACACCTTC.

The V and J genes are TRBV7-8 and TRBJ1-1, with 11 bases fitting TRBD1. The germline CDR1 and CDR2 sequences are SGHVS and FQNEAQ. V trimming: 3 bases; J trimming: 6 bases; junction bases outside the gene matches: 3. This CDR3 region has 14 residues. DNA for the CDR3: TGTGCCAGCAGCTTCCGGGACAGGGGGGCTGAAGCTTTCTTT. It is translated as CASSFRDRGAEAFF.

This rearrangement joins TRBV6-5 to TRBJ1-1; D gene uncertain. The CDR3 has 14 amino acids. V shed 0 bases and J shed 3 bases, with 8 bases lying between them. The germline CDR1 and CDR2 sequences are MNHEY and SVGAGI. The CDR3 coding sequence is TGTGCCAGCAGTTACTCTAGAGGGTACACTGAAGCTTTCTTT. Protein: CASSYSRGYTEAFF.

The gene calls are TRBV7-3 and TRBJ2-5, with no clear D. The V gene's germline CDR1 is SGHTA and CDR2 FQGTGA. The CDR3 extends over 11 amino acids. The ends were cut back, 4 bases at V and 4 bases at J, with 4 bases in the middle. As DNA, the CDR3 is TGTGCCAGCAGCTCCGGAGAGACCCAGTACTTC. Protein product: CASSSGETQYF. Complete variable domain (other parts from reference TRBV7-3 and TRBJ2-5): GAGVSQTPSNKVTEKGKYVELRCDPISGHTALYWYRQSLGQGPEFLIYFQGTGAADDSGLPNDRFFAVRPEGSVSTLKIQRTERGDSAVYLCASSSGETQYFGPGTRLLVL.

CDR3 nucleotides: TGTGTCAGAAGCTTGGATGCCCTGGGAGCAAAACTGTTTTTT. It is translated as CVRSLDALGAKLFF. V gene TRBV7-5 combines with J gene TRBJ1-4. TRBV7-5 is a pseudogene. CDR3 size: 14 residues.